The 2 T cell receptor beta chains listed next were all sequenced from one sample in a study of blood T cell repertoires in COVID-19. Repertoires were generated with immunoSEQ multiplex PCR, while TCRdb's copy carries only in-frame clones and drops some. The sample has roughly 200,000 clones; over 70% are singletons. Sequencing used peripheral blood. These receptors all stem from a man in his forties or fifties with active or convalescent COVID-19.

The J gene is TRBJ1-2, the V gene TRBV30; 8 nucleotides align to TRBD1. Per germline, CDR1 GTSNPN and CDR2 SVGIG (reference sequence). The J segment lost 4 bases and the V segment lost 2 bases, leaving 9 bases of the junction unmatched. This CDR3 is 15 amino acids long. As DNA, the CDR3 is TGTGCCTGGAGTATGCAGGGGGCGGCTTCCTATGGCTACACCTTC. It translates to CAWSMQGAASYGYTF.

CDR3 nucleotide sequence: TGTGCCAGTAGTATAGAAGAAGGGAGGGTGGGCACCGGGGAGCTGTTTTTT. It translates to CASSIEEGRVGTGELFF. This rearrangement joins TRBV19 to TRBJ2-2; 7 nucleotides align to TRBD2. Trimming cost V 0 bases and J 4 bases; bases outside gene matches: 8. This CDR3 is 17 amino acids long. CDR1 is LNHDA, CDR2 SQIVND, per germline (reference sequence).